This T cell receptor (beta chain) was captured in a study of shared T cell receptors in the human thymus. This CDR3 has 15 amino acids. Trimming took off 0 bases at V and 1 base at J, with 11 bases between the two ends. Germline lookup yields CDR1 SGHNT and CDR2 YYREEE (reference sequence). Assay: immunoSEQ multiplex PCR; the TCRdb copy retains only in-frame clones and omits some. The table records 700,000 or so clones, approximately 85% of them present only once. The same data also went into a second study, on human thymus T cells. In that study: Gene usage (both V and J) appeared biased in thymic and blood repertoires.

The receptor comes from a girl under three years old with a congenital heart defect. The chain carries TRBV5-4 and TRBJ2-7; D is unresolved. The sample taken for sequencing was thymocytes. The DNA of the CDR3 is TGTGCCAGCAGCTTGGCCGGAGCAGTATCCTACGAGCAGTACTTC. This encodes CASSLAGAVSYEQYF.